This TCR beta chain was recorded in a study of blood T cell repertoires in COVID-19. This CDR3 is 16 amino acids long. Trimming cost V 6 bases and J 3 bases; bases outside gene matches: 12. Germline-derived CDR1 and CDR2 are MDHEN and SYDVKM. This table comes from immunoSEQ multiplex PCR, and its TCRdb copy is limited to in-frame clones, with some not included. The repertoire consists of under 55,000 clones, with 60% to 80% occurring once and the leading ten covering under 20%. The rearrangement joins TRBV28 to TRBJ2-7; 9 bases line up with TRBD1. The sequenced material came from peripheral blood. The receptor comes from a man in his 70s with acute or convalescent COVID-19. CDR3 bases: TGTGCCAGCAGCCCTTCCGGGACAGGGCGAAACTACGAGCAGTACTTC. Its translation: CASSPSGTGRNYEQYF.